This record concerns one T cell receptor (beta chain) sequence. CDR1 and CDR2 from the germline V gene are SQVTM and ANQGSEA. The CDR3 contains 14 residues. Trimming stripped 5 bases from V and 4 bases from J, with 16 bases between. Libraries were prepared by immunoSEQ multiplex PCR; TCRdb keeps only in-frame clonotypes and omits some of them. The data hold about 170,000 clones, with 84% observed a single time. This record comes from a study of blood T cell repertoires in COVID-19. The receptor's source is a man aged 35-49 years who had recovered from COVID-19. Specimen: peripheral blood. The chain carries TRBV29-1 and TRBJ2-3, with TRBD1 as a possible D gene (6 bases). The CDR3 sequence: CSVPRGYTPDTQYF. In DNA form, the CDR3 reads TGCAGCGTTCCCAGGGGATACACACCAGATACGCAGTATTTT.